This T cell receptor beta chain was documented in a study of cytomegalovirus exposure and HLA in healthy donors. Study-level results: Usually a TCR sequence was rare, but some public TCRs were found in many donors.

Method: immunoSEQ multiplex PCR; TCRdb's copy keeps in-frame clones and lacks some. The table has some 250,000 clones, around 91% seen once; the top ten hold 0.37%. V shed 6 bases and J shed 4 bases, with 15 bases lying between them. This CDR3 has 14 residues. Germline assignment: CDR1 MNHNS and CDR2 SASEGT. On this clone itself: Its antigen is not known.

The source of this sequence is a woman under 30 in good health and CMV-seronegative. The chain uses TRBV6-1 and TRBJ1-1; the D gene is possibly TRBD1 (6 bases). Sequencing used PBMCs. The CDR3 sequence is CASRVNRESTEAFF. CDR3 DNA sequence: TGTGCCAGCAGGGTTAACAGGGAGAGCACTGAAGCTTTCTTT.